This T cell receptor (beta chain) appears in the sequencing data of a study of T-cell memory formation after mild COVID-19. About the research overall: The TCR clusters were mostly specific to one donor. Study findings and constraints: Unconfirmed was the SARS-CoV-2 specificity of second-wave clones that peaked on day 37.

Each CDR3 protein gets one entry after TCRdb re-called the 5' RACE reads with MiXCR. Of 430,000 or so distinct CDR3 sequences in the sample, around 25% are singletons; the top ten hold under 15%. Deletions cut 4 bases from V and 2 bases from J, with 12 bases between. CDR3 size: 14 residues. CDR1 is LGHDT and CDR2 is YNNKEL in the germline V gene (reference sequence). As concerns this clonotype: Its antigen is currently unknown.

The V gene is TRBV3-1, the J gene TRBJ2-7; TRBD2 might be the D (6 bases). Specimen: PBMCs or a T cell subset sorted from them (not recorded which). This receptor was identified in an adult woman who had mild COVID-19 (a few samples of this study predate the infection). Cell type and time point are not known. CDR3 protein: CASSPGTRAYEQYF. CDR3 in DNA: TGTGCCAGCAGCCCCGGGACTCGTGCCTACGAGCAGTACTTC.